These 5 T cell receptor beta chains were all obtained from the same sample, sequenced in a study of T cells in Graves' hyperthyroidism and ophthalmopathy. The TCR beta CDR3 regions underwent amplification using RNA transcripts as the source. The HTBI set primed first-round TCR CDR3 RT-PCR. TCRdb reanalysed the multiplex PCR reads using MiXCR and keeps one entry per CDR3 protein. In the table there are 500,000 to 650,000 distinct CDR3 sequences, around 43% of which are singletons. Material: peripheral blood or thyroid tissue (not recorded which). All receptors derive from an adult woman with Graves' disease, either hyperthyroidism or ophthalmopathy (not recorded which).

This rearrangement joins TRBV20-1 to TRBJ2-2; D is unresolved. The CDR3 loop spans 13 amino acids. The germline CDR1 and CDR2 sequences are DFQATT and SNEGSKA (reference sequence). V lost 5 bases and J lost 0, with 7 bases in between. The CDR3 loop reads CSARPSNTGELFF. As DNA, the CDR3 is TGCAGTGCTCGACCATCGAACACCGGGGAGCTGTTTTTT.

This clonotype came up many times. Written as DNA, the CDR3 is TGTGCCAGCAGCTTCAGATCAGCGGATGGCTACACCTTC. This sequence encodes CASSFRSADGYTF. The chain uses TRBV7-9 and TRBJ1-2, with D hard to call. Germline-derived CDR1 and CDR2 are SEHNR and FQNEAQ (reference sequence). The V and J ends lost 3 bases and 6 bases respectively, with 11 bases between them. This CDR3 has 13 residues.

The V gene is TRBV5-1, the J gene TRBJ1-4; no firm D call. Germline V lookup: CDR1 SGHRS, CDR2 YFSETQ. The CDR3 is 12 residues long. Trimming stripped 0 bases from V and 10 bases from J, with 7 bases between. CDR3 protein: CASSLGDGKLFF. CDR3 in DNA: TGCGCCAGCAGCTTGGGGGATGGAAAACTGTTTTTT.

This clonotype was counted a single time. A much larger clone differs by one base, so this may be a read error. This chain links TRBV4-1 with TRBJ1-5; D gene unclear. This CDR3 region has 15 residues. Germline CDR1 and CDR2: MGHRA and YSYEKL. CDR3 amino acids: CAISQFLDSNQPQHF. CDR3 bases: TGCGCCATCAGCCAATTTCTTGATAGCAATCAGCCCCAGCATTTT.

The chain has TRBV10-3 and TRBJ1-1; 7 positions match TRBD1. Trimming cost V 11 bases and J 0 bases; bases outside gene matches: 12. The CDR3 covers 15 residues. In germline, CDR1 is ENHRY, CDR2 SYGVKD. The CDR3 region has the DNA TGTGCCGCCAGCCGCGACAGGGTCATGAACACTGAAGCTTTCTTT. Its translation: CAASRDRVMNTEAFF.